These T cell receptor beta chains were read from a single sample in a study of post-analysis software for immune sequencing data. Each CDR3 protein is one row after TCRdb ran MiXCR on the PCR reads. The sample includes over 700,000 distinct CDR3 sequences, just under 30% of them seen just once. Sequencing was done on a sample of blood. All receptors derive from a girl aged 10-17 years with multiple sclerosis. Both conserved end residues are part of each CDR3. Each record gives: J gene, D gene, clone size, V gene, CDR3 protein, CDR3 DNA. The D gene is left open where the match is weak. Only some rows state a clone size, as once, few, many or a class for expanded clones.

TRBJ1-5 TRBD1 few TRBV6-5 CASSSHPDRERPQHF TGTGCCAGCAGCTCCCACCCGGACAGGGAACGGCCCCAGCATTTT
TRBJ2-3 NA many TRBV20-1 CSARLYRSTDTQYF TGCAGTGCTAGATTATACAGATCCACAGATACGCAGTATTTT
TRBJ2-2 TRBD1 NA TRBV28 CATSAPGQGFSDTGELFF TGTGCCACCTCGGCTCCGGGACAGGGGTTCTCCGACACCGGGGAGCTGTTTTTT
TRBJ2-2 TRBD1 NA TRBV5-1 CASSLRGGADTGELFF TGCGCCAGCAGCTTGCGAGGGGGCGCGGACACCGGGGAGCTGTTTTTT
TRBJ2-7 TRBD2 NA TRBV6-1 CASSEALLASGYEQYF TGTGCCAGCAGTGAAGCGCTTCTGGCTAGCGGGTACGAGCAGTACTTC
TRBJ1-1 NA few TRBV27 CASSWGGNTEAFF TGTGCCAGCAGTTGGGGAGGAAACACTGAAGCTTTCTTT
TRBJ1-5 TRBD1 few TRBV7-9 CASSLPPVGQRLYSNQPQHF TGTGCCAGCAGCTTACCACCCGTGGGACAGAGACTTTATAGCAATCAGCCCCAGCATTTT
TRBJ1-5 NA few TRBV4-2 CASSQSGMQPQHF TGTGCCAGCAGCCAATCAGGGATGCAGCCCCAGCATTTT
TRBJ2-1 NA NA TRBV20-1 CSARGELSYNEQFF TGCAGTGCTAGGGGAGAATTGTCCTACAATGAGCAGTTCTTC
TRBJ2-3 TRBD2 NA TRBV20-1 CSASGGASDTQYF TGCAGTGCTAGCGGGGGGGCTTCAGATACGCAGTATTTT
TRBJ2-3 NA NA TRBV10-3 CANTGSTGDTQYF TGTGCCAACACGGGTTCCACGGGGGATACGCAGTATTTT
TRBJ2-7 NA NA TRBV9 CASSVGSGGIYEQYF TGTGCCAGCAGCGTCGGTAGCGGAGGAATCTACGAGCAGTACTTC
TRBJ1-2 TRBD1 many TRBV7-2 CASSWRGQGIRGYTF TGTGCCAGCAGCTGGAGGGGGCAGGGGATTCGAGGCTACACCTTC
TRBJ2-7 TRBD2 many TRBV20-1 CSARDPGTSGYEQYF TGCAGTGCTAGAGACCCCGGGACTAGCGGTTACGAGCAGTACTTC
TRBJ2-5 TRBD1 many TRBV20-1 CSASLRTGSQETQYF TGCAGTGCTAGCCTACGGACAGGGAGTCAAGAGACCCAGTACTTC
TRBJ1-4 NA few TRBV4-3 CASSQDLAGYGKLFF TGCGCCAGCAGCCAAGATTTAGCGGGGTATGGAAAACTGTTTTTT
TRBJ2-3 TRBD1 NA TRBV5-1 CASSGGQGGTDTQYF TGCGCCAGCAGCGGAGGACAGGGCGGGACAGATACGCAGTATTTT
TRBJ2-3 TRBD1 NA TRBV5-1 CASSATGDAQYF TGCGCCAGCAGCGCGACAGGGGACGCGCAGTATTTT
TRBJ2-3 NA NA TRBV20-1 CSGTEADTPYF TGCAGTGGGACTGAGGCAGATACGCCGTATTTT
TRBJ2-7 TRBD2 NA TRBV20-1 CSARDLSLAGLYEQYF TGCAGTGCTAGAGATCTCAGTCTAGCGGGACTTTACGAGCAGTACTTC
TRBJ2-7 TRBD2 few TRBV4-3 CASSQGRGTSGSPYEQYF TGCGCCAGCAGCCAAGGAAGGGGGACTAGCGGGAGTCCCTACGAGCAGTACTTC
TRBJ1-5 NA once TRBV20-1 CSARDQDRINQPQHF TGCAGTGCTAGAGACCAAGACAGGATCAATCAGCCCCAGCATTTT
TRBJ2-5 NA NA TRBV24-1 CATSDRTRDALYF TGTGCCACCAGTGATCGTACCCGGGACGCCCTGTACTTC
TRBJ2-7 NA few TRBV29-1 CSVAKQGSREQYF TGCAGCGTTGCCAAACAGGGATCACGGGAGCAGTACTTC
TRBJ2-3 TRBD1 NA TRBV27 CASSPWTGGTDTQYF TGTGCCAGCAGTCCTTGGACAGGTGGTACAGATACGCAGTATTTT
TRBJ2-5 TRBD1 NA TRBV29-1 CSVEPTGEETQYF TGCAGCGTTGAACCTACAGGGGAAGAGACCCAGTACTTC
TRBJ2-7 NA few TRBV20-1 CSAPRGVGLYEQYF TGCAGTGCCCCTAGGGGAGTCGGCTTATACGAGCAGTACTTC
TRBJ1-2 NA few TRBV20-1 CSARSLYGYTF TGCAGTGCTAGAAGCTTATATGGCTACACCTTC
TRBJ1-2 NA NA TRBV29-1 CSVVGANYGYTF TGCAGCGTTGTTGGGGCTAACTATGGCTACACCTTC
TRBJ1-5 NA NA TRBV12-3/TRBV12-4 CASSPKGPHQPQHF TGTGCCAGCAGTCCAAAAGGACCGCATCAGCCCCAGCATTTT
TRBJ2-1 TRBD2 NA TRBV14 CASSPLAGYEQFF TGTGCCAGCAGCCCCCTAGCGGGGTATGAGCAGTTCTTC
TRBJ2-1 NA few TRBV6-1 CASPSYNEQFF TGTGCCAGCCCTTCGTACAATGAGCAGTTCTTC
TRBJ2-7 NA once TRBV7-2 CASSLAYGASYEQYF TGTGCCAGCAGCTTAGCGTACGGGGCCTCCTACGAGCAGTACTTC
TRBJ2-5 NA many TRBV29-1 CSVGGGAQETQYF TGCAGCGTCGGAGGCGGTGCCCAAGAGACCCAGTACTTC
TRBJ2-3 NA NA TRBV7-9 CASSRGLNPDTQYF TGTGCCAGCAGCCGTGGACTAAACCCAGATACGCAGTATTTT
TRBJ2-3 NA few TRBV27 CASSLEGLWTDTQYF TGTGCCAGCAGTTTAGAGGGTCTGTGGACAGATACGCAGTATTTT
TRBJ2-7 NA NA TRBV3-1 CASSKSVQGLYEQYF TGTGCCAGCAGCAAGAGCGTCCAGGGATTATACGAGCAGTACTTC
TRBJ1-1 NA NA TRBV28 CASSFPRGTPSPSTEAFF TGTGCCAGCAGTTTCCCCCGAGGGACACCCTCACCGAGCACTGAAGCTTTCTTT
TRBJ2-3 NA NA TRBV21-1 CANAPSTDTQYF TGTGCCAACGCACCGAGCACAGATACGCAGTATTTT
TRBJ1-2 TRBD1 NA TRBV9 CANSVGPPRGEYGYTF TGTGCCAACAGCGTAGGTCCCCCCAGGGGGGAGTATGGCTACACCTTC
TRBJ2-5 TRBD2 few TRBV4-3 CASSQNPSGEQYF TGCGCCAGCAGCCAAAACCCTAGCGGTGAGCAGTACTTC
TRBJ1-1 TRBD1 NA TRBV15 CATRRNRGSTEAFF TGTGCCACCAGGCGCAACAGGGGGAGCACTGAAGCTTTCTTT
TRBJ1-5 TRBD1 NA TRBV10-3 CAISGQGSNQPQHF TGTGCCATCAGTGGACAGGGGAGCAATCAGCCCCAGCATTTT
TRBJ2-7 TRBD2 NA TRBV15 CATSNQRGGAGVPSYEQYF TGTGCCACCAGCAACCAGCGGGGGGGAGCGGGAGTACCTTCCTACGAGCAGTACTTC
TRBJ1-5 NA NA TRBV7-2 CASSLDGRGYQPQHF TGTGCCAGCAGCTTAGACGGACGGGGGTATCAGCCCCAGCATTTT
TRBJ2-3 NA NA TRBV7-2 CASRLSGASTDTQYF TGTGCCAGCCGATTGTCTGGCGCGAGCACAGATACGCAGTATTTT
TRBJ1-6 NA NA TRBV7-2 CASSLVPGYSPLHF TGTGCCAGCAGCTTAGTTCCAGGATATTCACCCCTCCACTTT